The T cell receptor (beta chain) under discussion was sequenced for a study of T cells in localized non-small cell lung cancer. General study points: Of the tissues analyzed, uninvolved adjacent lung showed maximal T cell clonality, greater than tumor. When the top 100 tumor clones were examined, a median around 50 of them also appeared in the adjacent lung, which was paired and uninvolved. Sequencing was restricted to one tumor region; therefore, heterogeneity remains possible.

V shed 8 bases and J 5 bases; nucleotides not matched to a gene: 9. In germline, CDR1 is MNHNS, CDR2 SASEGT. CDR3 length: 14 amino acids. The assay was immunoSEQ multiplex PCR, and TCRdb's table has in-frame clones only and misses some. Found here are some 64,000 clones, roughly 79% of them singletons; the top ten hold around 4.7%. This clone appeared a few times. Antigen unknown. This TCR derives from a man aged 35-69 years with stage II lung adenocarcinoma. The sequenced sample was PBMCs, obtained before any cancer treatment. The V and J genes are TRBV6-1 and TRBJ1-2, with TRBD1 matching over 9 bases. The CDR3 DNA reads as TGTGCCAGCGGCCAAAGGACAGGGGAATATGGCTACACCTTC. Its translation: CASGQRTGEYGYTF.